This entry lists 16 T cell receptor beta chains sequenced from one sample in a study of T cell changes during pregnancy in multiple sclerosis. The repertoire was sequenced with immunoSEQ multiplex PCR; TCRdb's copy has only in-frame clones and lacks some. Altogether just under 70,000 clones are present, about 90% being singletons, with the ten largest covering roughly 0.85%. Sequencing was performed on peripheral blood, taken in the second trimester of pregnancy. The receptors were sampled from a female donor with multiple sclerosis, enrolled in a pregnancy study.

The chain links TRBV29-1 to TRBJ1-1; D is ambiguous. Germline V CDR1 and CDR2: SQVTM, ANQGSEA. The CDR3 spans 13 residues. V was trimmed by 4 bases and J by 1 base, leaving 10 bases between them. The CDR3 DNA reads TGCAGCGTTGTTGTCAGACAGAACACTGAAGCTTTCTTT. Translated: CSVVVRQNTEAFF.

The chain combines TRBV4-1 with TRBJ1-1; 11 bases are a match to TRBD1. CDR3 size: 15 residues. Germline CDR1 is MGHRA and CDR2 is YSYEKL. With 3 bases clipped from V and 0 bases from J, the junction kept 0 bases outside the gene matches. CDR3 region: CASSQGQGVNTEAFF. The CDR3 region has the DNA TGCGCCAGCAGCCAGGGACAGGGGGTGAACACTGAAGCTTTCTTT.

The rearrangement joins TRBV9 to TRBJ1-5; TRBD1 matches 11 bases. This CDR3 comprises 16 residues. Germline values: CDR1 SGDLS, CDR2 YYNGEE. After removal of 3 bases from V and 5 bases from J, the junction contained 7 bases not matched to a gene. The CDR3 DNA is TGTGCCAGCAGCGCAGGACAGGGGGCTCGGGATCAGCCCCAGCATTTT. Its translation is CASSAGQGARDQPQHF.

This clone has only a few counts. The chain uses TRBV2 and TRBJ2-6; 7 bases fit TRBD1. J was trimmed by 2 bases and V by 6 bases; bases with no gene match: 10. CDR1 is SNHLY and CDR2 is FYNNEI in the germline V gene. This CDR3 region has 17 residues. The chain's CDR3 is CASSPGQVSPGANVLTF. In DNA, the CDR3 is TGTGCCAGCAGCCCCGGACAGGTCTCCCCTGGGGCCAACGTCCTGACTTTC. Filled out from reference TRBV2 and TRBJ2-6, the complete variable domain reads EPEVTQTPSHQVTQMGQEVILRCVPISNHLYFYWYRQILGQKVEFLVSFYNNEISEKSEIFDDQFSVERPDGSNFTLKIRSTKLEDSAMYFCASSPGQVSPGANVLTFGAGSRLTVL.

The chain carries TRBV7-2 and TRBJ1-3, with TRBD1 identical over 10 bases. V lost 5 bases and J lost 8; bases outside the gene matches: 3. Looked up from germline, CDR1 is SGHTA and CDR2 is FQGNSA. The CDR3 has 13 residues. DNA for the CDR3: TGTGCCAGCAGCACGGACAGGGGGGACACCATATATTTT. The encoded protein is CASSTDRGDTIYF.

The V gene is TRBV7-3, the J gene TRBJ1-1, with D hard to call. The germline V and J ends were trimmed by 0 bases and 1 base, with 6 bases remaining between them. Germline values: CDR1 SGHTA, CDR2 FQGTGA. The CDR3 runs 14 residues. Here the CDR3 reads CASSLTGGNTEAFF. The CDR3 DNA reads TGTGCCAGCAGCTTAACAGGAGGGAACACTGAAGCTTTCTTT.

The gene calls are TRBV7-3 and TRBJ2-3; TRBD1 aligns across 9 bases. Germline V gene data show CDR1 as SGHTA and CDR2 as FQGTGA. Trimming at V came to 2 bases and at J to 3 bases, leaving 9 bases not matched to a gene. The CDR3 runs to 17 residues. The DNA for the CDR3 is TGTGCCAGCAGCTTATACGTGTTGGGACAGGGAACAGATACGCAGTATTTT. Protein: CASSLYVLGQGTDTQYF.

The gene calls are TRBV6-5 and TRBJ1-5, with a possible D match to TRBD1 (5 bases). CDR1 is MNHEY, CDR2 SVGAGI, per germline. The CDR3 has 15 residues. The V end lost 5 bases, the J end lost 1 base, and 12 bases lay between the germline ends. As DNA, the CDR3 is TGTGCCAGCAGTCCCCTTCCAGGGAGCAATCAGCCCCAGCATTTT. Amino acids: CASSPLPGSNQPQHF.

The chain links TRBV18 to TRBJ2-7; weak D call: TRBD1 (5 bases). The germline CDR1 and CDR2 sequences are KGHSH and LQKENI. The CDR3 covers 14 residues. V lost 1 base and J 3 bases, leaving 10 bases between the germline ends. In DNA form, the CDR3 reads TGTGCCAGCTCACCACGGGGCAGTCTCTACGAGCAGTACTTC. Translating gives CASSPRGSLYEQYF.

CDR3 bases: TGTGCCTGGAGTTTCGGCAGTTCGGGAGAGACCCAGTACTTC. Residues: CAWSFGSSGETQYF. The chain combines TRBV30 with TRBJ2-5; D is ambiguous. With 2 bases removed from V and 4 bases from J, the gap between germline ends came to 14 bases. The CDR3 length is 14 residues. Germline V lookup: CDR1 GTSNPN, CDR2 SVGIG (reference sequence).

The chain uses TRBV7-8 and TRBJ1-5; D perhaps matches TRBD1 (6 bases). The V gene lost 1 base and the J gene lost 3 bases, with 13 bases spanning the gap. This CDR3 is 16 amino acids long. Germline loops: CDR1 SGHVS, CDR2 FQNEAQ. The CDR3 spells CASSLGKGQYNQPQHF. CDR3 nucleotides: TGTGCCAGCAGCTTAGGGAAAGGACAGTACAATCAGCCCCAGCATTTT.

The V and J genes are TRBV4-1 and TRBJ1-4; TRBD1 aligns across 8 bases. Germline V gene data show CDR1 as MGHRA and CDR2 as YSYEKL. CDR3 length: 16 residues. Trimming removed 4 bases from V and 0 bases from J; junction bases left unmatched: 4. CDR3 DNA sequence: TGCGCCAGCAGCCCCAGGGGGCAGACAACTAATGAAAAACTGTTTTTT. It translates to CASSPRGQTTNEKLFF.

The chain employs TRBV4-3 and TRBJ2-7; the D is unclear. V shed 0 bases and J shed 3 bases, with 3 bases lying between them. Germline loops: CDR1 LGHNA, CDR2 YSLEER. CDR3 size: 12 residues. The DNA of the CDR3 is TGCGCCAGCAGCCAAGACGGCTACGAGCAGTACTTC. As protein: CASSQDGYEQYF.

The J gene is TRBJ1-2, the V gene TRBV15; 11 bases fit TRBD1. CDR1 and CDR2 (germline): LNHNV, YYDKDF (reference sequence). V dropped 9 bases and J dropped 5; count of bases not matched to a gene: 5. CDR3 length: 13 amino acids. The CDR3 sequence is CATRGTGGYGYTF. The CDR3 DNA reads as TGTGCCACGAGGGGGACAGGGGGTTATGGCTACACCTTC.

V usage is TRBV19 and J usage is TRBJ1-1; 7 positions agree with TRBD1. Looked up from germline, CDR1 is LNHDA and CDR2 is SQIVND (reference sequence). The CDR3 is made up of 14 amino acids. V lost 3 bases to trimming and J lost 2 bases; unmatched junction nucleotides: 3. The CDR3 loop is CASSMYRGNTEAFF. The CDR3 nucleotides are TGTGCCAGTAGTATGTACAGGGGAAACACTGAAGCTTTCTTT. The whole variable domain, filled in from reference TRBV19 and TRBJ1-1, reads DGGITQSPKYLFRKEGQNVTLSCEQNLNHDAMYWYRQDPGQGLRLIYYSQIVNDFQKGDIAEGYSVSREKKESFPLTVTSAQKNPTAFYLCASSMYRGNTEAFFGQGTRLTVV.

The gene calls are TRBV7-6 and TRBJ2-1; 9 bases align to TRBD2. From germline, CDR1 is SGHVS and CDR2 FNYEAQ. Losses at the gene ends were 0 bases for V and 8 bases for J; bases not matched to a gene: 14. The CDR3 is 18 residues long. The CDR3 bases are TGTGCCAGCAGCTTAGCTTCGTCGTCGGCGGGGGGGCTCGATGAGCAGTTCTTC. Translation: CASSLASSSAGGLDEQFF.